This T cell receptor beta chain is from a study of blood T cell repertoires in COVID-19. Background on the study: Specimens from acute and convalescent COVID-19 originated in the United States, Italy and Spain.

Unmatched junction bases numbered 8, after V lost 5 bases and J lost 3 bases. This CDR3 has 17 residues. In germline, CDR1 is SGHAT, CDR2 FQNNGV. Authors' data handling: Amplifying reference gene primers gave estimates of nucleated cell counts. The data were produced by immunoSEQ multiplex PCR, yet TCRdb's version contains in-frame clones alone and is incomplete. V, J and clone size are those of that table, while D and trimming were read from the DNA. The table lists about 300,000 clones, around nine tenths of them singletons. Participants' own reports of clinical history determined their cohort assignment.

This sequence was found in a man in his 60s who had recovered from COVID-19. V usage is TRBV11-2 and J usage is TRBJ2-4; 12 positions match TRBD2. Sequencing was performed on PBMCs or T cells enriched from blood (not recorded which). DNA of the CDR3: TGTGCCAGCAGCCCAAGGAGGACTAGCGGGAACAAAAACATTCAGTACTTC. It yields the protein CASSPRRTSGNKNIQYF.